The 7 T cell receptor beta chains below come from one sample, sequenced in a study of tumor-infiltrating lymphocytes in primary liver carcinoma. The researchers produced TCR beta cDNA from roughly 500 ng total RNA with a constant-region primer. Researchers made the TCR beta libraries by running three nested multiplex PCR rounds with slightly modified ARM-PCR. The first two PCR rounds, approximately 10 cycles each, used TRBV1-TRBV30 forward primers and a C-beta reverse primer. Each CDR3 protein is one row after TCRdb ran MiXCR on the multiplex PCR reads. The sample records 300,000 to 350,000 distinct CDR3 sequences, less than 70% being singletons. Both blood RNA, taken from unsorted whole blood, and germline DNA were extracted. The sequenced sample was peripheral blood. The source of these receptors is a man between 40 and 49 years old with primary liver carcinoma and hepatitis B virus infection.

Notes on this clonotype: A junction end diverges from the germline sequence, so it may reflect a read error. The chain links TRBV11-3 to TRBJ2-3; the D call may be TRBD1 or TRBD2 (5 bases each). CDR1 and CDR2 from the germline V gene are SGHNT and YENEEA. CDR3 length: 16 residues. The CDR3 protein is CASSPGKGSRTGTQYF. CDR3 nucleotides: TGTGCCAGCAGCCCTGGGAAAGGGAGCCGCACAGGTACGCAGTATTTT.

J is TRBJ2-5 and V is TRBV7-9; TRBD1 matches 9 bases. The CDR3 is made up of 16 amino acids. Germline CDR1 and CDR2: SEHNR and FQNEAQ (reference sequence). Trimming took 0 bases from V and 2 from J; bases not matched to a gene: 4. The CDR3 nucleotides are TGTGCCAGCAGCTTAGCTACAGGGGGCGGGCAAGAGACCCAGTACTTC. It codes for CASSLATGGGQETQYF.

This clonotype was seen ten or more times. The V gene is TRBV29-1, the J gene TRBJ2-7; 8 bases are a match to TRBD2. Germline values: CDR1 SQVTM, CDR2 ANQGSEA. The CDR3 runs 11 residues. After removal of 5 bases from V and 9 bases from J, the junction contained 6 bases not matched to a gene. CDR3 sequence: CSVPAGGGQYF. The CDR3 DNA sequence: TGCAGCGTTCCCGCGGGGGGCGGGCAGTACTTC.

This clonotype has a count of ten or more. This rearrangement joins TRBV12-3 or TRBV12-4 to TRBJ2-1; 9 bases agree with TRBD2. Trimming at V came to 2 bases and at J to 10 bases, leaving 9 bases not matched to a gene. CDR3 size: 15 residues. CDR3 region: CASSLFTSGQTEQFF. CDR3 bases: TGTGCCAGCAGTTTATTTACTAGCGGGCAAACCGAGCAGTTCTTC.

This clonotype was seen only once. In this CDR3 the conserved last residue, phenylalanine or tryptophan, is missing, so a read error is likely. V usage is TRBV11-1 and J usage is TRBJ2-7; D may be TRBD1 (5 bases). V lost 3 bases and J 9 bases, leaving 18 bases between the germline ends. The CDR3 covers 14 residues. Per germline, CDR1 SGHAT and CDR2 FQDESV (reference sequence). The CDR3 DNA reads as TGTGCCAGCAGCTTGTGGCAGGGTAACGGCGGGCAGTACCTC. Protein product: CASSLWQGNGGQYL.

A note on this clonotype: The germline gene is not matched at one end of the junction; a read error may be the cause. CDR3 DNA sequence: TGTGGCAGCAGCCGGGGACTAGCGGGAGAGATGATCTATGACCAGTTCTTC. Translating it yields CGSSRGLAGEMIYDQFF. This chain connects TRBV11-2 to TRBJ2-1; 14 bases match TRBD2. Germline V gene data show CDR1 as SGHAT and CDR2 as FQNNGV. The CDR3 is 17 amino acids.

A remark on this clonotype: This may come from a read error, since a much larger clone is one base off. The rearrangement links TRBV6-2 or TRBV6-3 to TRBJ2-1, with 9 bases that match TRBD2. In germline, CDR1 is MNHEY, CDR2 SVGEGT. The CDR3 runs to 16 residues. CDR3 coding DNA: TGTGCCAGCAGTCCCTATAGCGGGAGATTCTACAGTGAGCAGTTCTTC. As protein: CASSPYSGRFYSEQFF.